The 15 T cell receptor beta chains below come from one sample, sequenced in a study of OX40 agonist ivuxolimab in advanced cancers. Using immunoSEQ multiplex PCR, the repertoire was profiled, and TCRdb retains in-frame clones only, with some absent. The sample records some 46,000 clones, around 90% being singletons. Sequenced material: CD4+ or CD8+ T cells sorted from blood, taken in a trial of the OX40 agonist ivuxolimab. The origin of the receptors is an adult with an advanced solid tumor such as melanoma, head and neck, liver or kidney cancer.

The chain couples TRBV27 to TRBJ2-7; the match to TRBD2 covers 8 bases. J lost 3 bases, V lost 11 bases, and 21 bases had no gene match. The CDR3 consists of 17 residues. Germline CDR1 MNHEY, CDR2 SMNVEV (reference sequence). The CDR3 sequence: CAGRGGARPGQIYEQYF. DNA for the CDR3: TGTGCCGGACGGGGGGGAGCTAGACCGGGACAAATCTACGAGCAGTACTTC.

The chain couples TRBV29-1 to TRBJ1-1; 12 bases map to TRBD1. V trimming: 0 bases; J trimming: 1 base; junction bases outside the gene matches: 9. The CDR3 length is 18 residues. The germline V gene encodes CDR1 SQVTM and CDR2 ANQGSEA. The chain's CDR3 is CSVEDAGQGAFWNTEAFF. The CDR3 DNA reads TGCAGCGTTGAAGATGCGGGACAGGGGGCTTTCTGGAACACTGAAGCTTTCTTT.

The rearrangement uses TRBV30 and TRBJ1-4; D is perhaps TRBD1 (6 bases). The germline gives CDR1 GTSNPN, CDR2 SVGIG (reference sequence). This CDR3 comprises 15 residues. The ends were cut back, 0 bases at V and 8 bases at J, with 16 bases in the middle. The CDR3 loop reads CAWSVGGGGGEKLFF. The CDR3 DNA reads TGTGCCTGGAGTGTAGGAGGGGGGGGCGGAGAAAAACTGTTTTTT.

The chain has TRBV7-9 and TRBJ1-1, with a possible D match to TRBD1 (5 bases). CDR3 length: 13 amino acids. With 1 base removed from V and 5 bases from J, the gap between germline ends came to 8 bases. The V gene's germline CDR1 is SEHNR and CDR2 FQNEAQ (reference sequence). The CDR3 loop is CASSLGGTTEAFF. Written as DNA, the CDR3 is TGTGCCAGCAGCTTAGGTGGGACGACTGAAGCTTTCTTT.

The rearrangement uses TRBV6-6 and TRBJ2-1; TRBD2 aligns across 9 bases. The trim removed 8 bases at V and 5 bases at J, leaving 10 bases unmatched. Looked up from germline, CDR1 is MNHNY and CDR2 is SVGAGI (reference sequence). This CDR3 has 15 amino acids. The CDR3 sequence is CASGISGRMHNEQFF. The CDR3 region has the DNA TGTGCCAGCGGTATTAGCGGGAGAATGCACAATGAGCAGTTCTTC.

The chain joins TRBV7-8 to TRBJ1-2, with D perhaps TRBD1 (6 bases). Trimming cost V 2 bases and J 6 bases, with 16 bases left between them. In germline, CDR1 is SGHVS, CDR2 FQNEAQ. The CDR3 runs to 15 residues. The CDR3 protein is CASSLLYTRGDGYTF. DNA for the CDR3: TGTGCCAGCAGCTTATTATACACGAGGGGGGATGGCTACACCTTC.

The CDR3 loop reads CARSLGLAGVFEQYF. As DNA, the CDR3 is TGTGCCAGAAGCTTGGGATTAGCGGGAGTTTTCGAGCAGTACTTC. The V and J genes are TRBV5-3 and TRBJ2-7, with TRBD2 matching 9 bases. TRBV5-3 is an open reading frame whose function is uncertain. The ends lost 0 bases at V and 6 bases at J; junction bases unmatched: 7. The CDR3 runs 15 residues.

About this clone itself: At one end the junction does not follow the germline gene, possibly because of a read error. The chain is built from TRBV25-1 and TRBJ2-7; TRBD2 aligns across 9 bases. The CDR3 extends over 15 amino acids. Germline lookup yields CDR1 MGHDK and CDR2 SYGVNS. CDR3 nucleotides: TGTGCCAGCAGTGACCCAGCGGGAGGCTCCGACGAGCAGTACTTC. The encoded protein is CASSDPAGGSDEQYF.

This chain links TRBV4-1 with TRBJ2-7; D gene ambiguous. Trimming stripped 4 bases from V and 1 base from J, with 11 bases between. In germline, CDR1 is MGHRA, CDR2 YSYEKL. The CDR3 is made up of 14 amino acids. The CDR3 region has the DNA TGCGCCAGCAGCCCCAGAGGCACTTCCTACGAGCAGTACTTC. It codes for CASSPRGTSYEQYF.

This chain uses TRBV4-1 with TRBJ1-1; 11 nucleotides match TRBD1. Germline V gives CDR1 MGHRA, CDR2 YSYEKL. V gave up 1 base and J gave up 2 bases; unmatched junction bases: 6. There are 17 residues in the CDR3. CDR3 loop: CASSQVGTGGKNTEAFF. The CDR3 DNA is TGCGCCAGCAGCCAAGTGGGGACAGGGGGGAAAAACACTGAAGCTTTCTTT.

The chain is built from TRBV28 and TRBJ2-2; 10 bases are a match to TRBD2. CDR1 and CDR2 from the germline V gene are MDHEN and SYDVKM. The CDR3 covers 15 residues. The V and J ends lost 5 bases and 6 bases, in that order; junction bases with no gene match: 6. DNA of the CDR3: TGTGCCAGCAGTGTACCGGGACTAGCGTCCGGGGAGCTGTTTTTT. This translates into CASSVPGLASGELFF.

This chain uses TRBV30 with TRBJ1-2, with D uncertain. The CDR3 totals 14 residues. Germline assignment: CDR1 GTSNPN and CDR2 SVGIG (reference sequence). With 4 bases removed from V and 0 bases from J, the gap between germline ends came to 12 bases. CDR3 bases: TGTGCCTGGATAGGGCAGCTAGCTAACTATGGCTACACCTTC. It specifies CAWIGQLANYGYTF.

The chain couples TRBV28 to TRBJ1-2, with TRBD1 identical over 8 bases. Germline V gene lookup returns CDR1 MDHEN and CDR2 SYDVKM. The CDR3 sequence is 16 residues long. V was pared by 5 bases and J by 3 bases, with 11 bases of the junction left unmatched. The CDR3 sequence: CASSTTSQGAYYGYTF. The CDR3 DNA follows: TGTGCCAGCAGTACCACCTCCCAGGGGGCGTACTATGGCTACACCTTC.

The DNA of the CDR3 is TGTGCCTGCAGGGGGTCGGGACTAGCGGGACTCCTCGGAGAGCAGTACTTC. Translation gives CACRGSGLAGLLGEQYF. V usage is TRBV19 and J usage is TRBJ2-7, with 13 bases identical to TRBD2. CDR3 length: 17 amino acids. Trimming took 11 bases from V and 7 from J; bases not matched to a gene: 20. Germline V gene data show CDR1 as LNHDA and CDR2 as SQIVND (reference sequence).

The CDR3 DNA reads TGTGCCAGCTCACCGATGAGGGATGGCGAGCAGTACTTC. This sequence encodes CASSPMRDGEQYF. The J gene is TRBJ2-7, the V gene TRBV18; perhaps TRBD2 as D (5 bases). The germline V gene has CDR1 KGHSH and CDR2 LQKENI. The V end lost 3 bases, the J end lost 6 bases, and 12 bases lay between the germline ends. The CDR3 is made up of 13 amino acids.